This is a list of T cell receptor beta chains from one sample in a study of blood T cell repertoires in COVID-19. Sequencing used immunoSEQ multiplex PCR; TCRdb keeps in-frame clones, though not all of them. In the table there are about 100,000 clones, around 85% of which are singletons. Sequenced material: peripheral blood. The source is a woman in her 70s with active or convalescent COVID-19. CDR3s include the opening cysteine and the closing phenylalanine or tryptophan. Fields, in order: CDR3 DNA, CDR3 protein, J gene, D gene, clone size, V gene. D genes are given only for firm matches. Clone size appears in some rows only: once, few, many, or a class for an expanded clone.

DNA: TGCGCCAGCAGCTTGGAGGGGATAAGCAATCAGCCCCAGCATTTT
CDR3: CASSLEGISNQPQHF
J: TRBJ1-5
D: -
size: -
V: TRBV5-1

DNA: TGTGCCAGCAGACTAATACAGGGGGGTGACACTGAAGCTTTCTTT
CDR3: CASRLIQGGDTEAFF
J: TRBJ1-1
D: TRBD1
size: -
V: TRBV27

DNA: TGTGCCAGCAGCCAAGGAGTCGGGGGGGCCTCTAATGAGCAGTTCTTC
CDR3: CASSQGVGGASNEQFF
J: TRBJ2-1
D: TRBD2
size: few
V: TRBV3-1/TRBV3-2

DNA: TGTGCCAGCAGCCCGTCGAGACAGAACACCGGGGAGCTGTTTTTT
CDR3: CASSPSRQNTGELFF
J: TRBJ2-2
D: -
size: -
V: TRBV7-2

DNA: TGTGCCAGCAGCTTAGCGCCCAGGGAACTCCAGTTCTTC
CDR3: CASSLAPRELQFF
J: TRBJ2-1
D: -
size: few
V: TRBV7-2

DNA: TGTGCCAGCAGTCAAAATGGGGGGACAGATACGCAGTATTTT
CDR3: CASSQNGGTDTQYF
J: TRBJ2-3
D: -
size: -
V: TRBV3-1/TRBV3-2

DNA: TGTGCCAGCAGTGGTGGCAGTACCAATCAGCCCCAGCATTTT
CDR3: CASSGGSTNQPQHF
J: TRBJ1-5
D: -
size: -
V: TRBV2

DNA: TGTGCCAGCAGCTTAGTGGTCCAGGGCTATGGCTACACCTTC
CDR3: CASSLVVQGYGYTF
J: TRBJ1-2
D: -
size: -
V: TRBV7-2

DNA: TGTGCCTGGAGTGTACTAGCGGGAGTACAGAAGCAGTACTTC
CDR3: CAWSVLAGVQKQYF
J: TRBJ2-7
D: TRBD2
size: once
V: TRBV30

DNA: TGTGCCAGCAGATTTCAGATGAACACTGAAGCTTTCTTT
CDR3: CASRFQMNTEAFF
J: TRBJ1-1
D: -
size: -
V: TRBV7-9

DNA: TGTGCCAGCGCCTTGGGGGGGAAGAACACTGAAGCTTTCTTT
CDR3: CASALGGKNTEAFF
J: TRBJ1-1
D: -
size: -
V: TRBV7-2

DNA: TGTGCCAGCAGTTCCCCTCGGACGGGAACTAACTATGGCTACACCTTC
CDR3: CASSSPRTGTNYGYTF
J: TRBJ1-2
D: -
size: -
V: TRBV6-5

DNA: TGTGCCACCAGTGATCCTACAGGGGGGAGGTACACCGGGGAGCTGTTTTTT
CDR3: CATSDPTGGRYTGELFF
J: TRBJ2-2
D: TRBD1
size: -
V: TRBV24-1

DNA: TGTGCCAGCAGCTTAAGGATGGGGCCTAGCGAGGAGGGCAAAAACATTCAGTACTTC
CDR3: CASSLRMGPSEEGKNIQYF
J: TRBJ2-4
D: -
size: few
V: TRBV7-2

DNA: TGCGCCAGCAGCCGAGGACTAGCCGCGGATACGCAGTATTTT
CDR3: CASSRGLAADTQYF
J: TRBJ2-3
D: TRBD2
size: once
V: TRBV4-3

DNA: TGTGCCAGCAGTAAGATGACAGGTTTGGCGGAAGCTTTCTTT
CDR3: CASSKMTGLAEAFF
J: TRBJ1-1
D: -
size: -
V: TRBV6-5